This T cell receptor (beta chain) was sequenced during a study of identical twins. Study outcomes and limitations: Sequences that were beta out-of-frame showed weaker excess twin sharing.

This clonotype was picked up a small number of times. The antigen remains unidentified. Unique molecular identifiers were present on the cDNA, which also gained a universal primer site by template switching. TCRdb independently ran MiXCR on the 5' RACE reads; one entry per CDR3 protein. Counted here are fewer than 650,000 distinct CDR3 sequences, 9.6% occurring once; the ten biggest clones make up around 3.2%. This CDR3 contains 14 residues. Germline V CDR1 and CDR2: SGDLS, YYNGEE. Losses at the gene ends were 0 bases for V and 11 bases for J; bases not matched to a gene: 3. These data also formed part of another study, on yellow fever vaccine responses in identical twins.

The sample was PBMCs. The V and J genes are TRBV9 and TRBJ2-1; 12 positions agree with TRBD2. The receptor was isolated from a woman between 18 and 29 years old in good health. The CDR3 here is CASSVGTSGGQQFF. The CDR3, as DNA: TGTGCCAGCAGCGTAGGTACTAGCGGGGGGCAGCAGTTCTTC.